This T cell receptor beta chain came from a study of CD8 T cells in Susac syndrome. Trimming shortened V by 4 bases and J by 1 base, and 13 bases separated the two germline ends. Germline-derived CDR1 and CDR2 are LGHNA and YSLEER. This CDR3 contains 15 residues. Reverse transcription of roughly 0.45 to 1 ug RNA used random hexamers. From the immunoSEQ multiplex PCR reads, TCRdb called clonotypes with MiXCR, one entry per CDR3 protein. Of 150,000 to 200,000 distinct CDR3 sequences listed, under 97% are singletons. The source material was CD4+ T cells from PBMCs. This TCR derives from a human donor with multiple sclerosis. V usage is TRBV4-3 and J usage is TRBJ2-5, with D perhaps TRBD1 or TRBD2 (5 bases each). CDR3 DNA sequence: TGCGCCAGCAGCCGAGGGGACGGGGTCCAAGAGACCCAGTACTTC. This translates into CASSRGDGVQETQYF.